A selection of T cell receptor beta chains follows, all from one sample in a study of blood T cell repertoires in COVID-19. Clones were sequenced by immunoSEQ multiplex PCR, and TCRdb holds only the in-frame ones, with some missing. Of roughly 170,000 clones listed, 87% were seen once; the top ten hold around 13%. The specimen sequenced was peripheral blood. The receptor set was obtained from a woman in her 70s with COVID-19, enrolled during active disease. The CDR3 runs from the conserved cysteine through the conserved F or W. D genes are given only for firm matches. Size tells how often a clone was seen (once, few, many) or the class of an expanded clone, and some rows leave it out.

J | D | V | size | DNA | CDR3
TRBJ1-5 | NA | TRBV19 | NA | TGTGCCAGTAGTACCCCCAGCCGGGCCCAGCATTTT | CASSTPSRAQHF
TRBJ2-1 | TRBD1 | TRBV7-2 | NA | TGTGCCAGCAGCCCACCGGGACAGGGCTTTAACAATGAGCAGTTCTTC | CASSPPGQGFNNEQFF
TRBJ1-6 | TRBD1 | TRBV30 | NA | TGTGCCTGGAGTTCGGACAGGGGAAATTCACCCCTCCACTTT | CAWSSDRGNSPLHF
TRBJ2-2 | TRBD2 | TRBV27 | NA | TGTGCCAGCAGTTTATTGGCTAGCGGGAACACCGGGGAGCTGTTTTTT | CASSLLASGNTGELFF
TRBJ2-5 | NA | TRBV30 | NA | TGTGCCTGGAACCCCGCGGGGAGCACCCAGTACTTC | CAWNPAGSTQYF
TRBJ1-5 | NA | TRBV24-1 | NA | TGTGCCAGGAGACAGGATAGCAATCAGCCCCAGCATTTT | CARRQDSNQPQHF
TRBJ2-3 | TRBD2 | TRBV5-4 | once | TGTGCCAGCAGCTTGGCGGCGGGAGCTTTGGATACGCAGTATTTT | CASSLAAGALDTQYF
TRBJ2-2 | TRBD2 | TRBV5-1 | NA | TGCGCCAGCAGCCCCCAATCGCGGGAGAAGGGCGGGGAGCTGTTTTTT | CASSPQSREKGGELFF
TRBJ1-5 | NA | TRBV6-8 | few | TGTGCCAGCAGTTACTCGATCTTTGAGAGAGATAGCAATCAGCCCCAGCATTTT | CASSYSIFERDSNQPQHF
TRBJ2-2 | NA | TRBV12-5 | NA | TGTGCTAGTGGCCCCGGAACTGGGGGCGCTAACACCGGGGAGCTGTTTTTT | CASGPGTGGANTGELFF
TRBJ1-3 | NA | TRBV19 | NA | TGTGCCAGTAGCGAATCAGGCCGCTCTGGAAACACCATATATTTT | CASSESGRSGNTIYF
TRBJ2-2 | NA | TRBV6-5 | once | TGTGCCAGCAGTTATATGACACCCTTGGGCGGGGAGCTGTTTTTT | CASSYMTPLGGELFF
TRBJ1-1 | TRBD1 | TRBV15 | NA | TGTGCCACCAGCAGGGACCAGGGGGAGGACACTGAAGCTTTCTTT | CATSRDQGEDTEAFF
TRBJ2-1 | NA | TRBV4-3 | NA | TGCGCCAGCAGCCGGAACCGGGACTCCAACAATGAGCAGTTCTTC | CASSRNRDSNNEQFF
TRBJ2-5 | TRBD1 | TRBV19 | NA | TGTGCCAGTGGAAGGGGACAGGGGAAGCAAGAGACCCAGTACTTC | CASGRGQGKQETQYF